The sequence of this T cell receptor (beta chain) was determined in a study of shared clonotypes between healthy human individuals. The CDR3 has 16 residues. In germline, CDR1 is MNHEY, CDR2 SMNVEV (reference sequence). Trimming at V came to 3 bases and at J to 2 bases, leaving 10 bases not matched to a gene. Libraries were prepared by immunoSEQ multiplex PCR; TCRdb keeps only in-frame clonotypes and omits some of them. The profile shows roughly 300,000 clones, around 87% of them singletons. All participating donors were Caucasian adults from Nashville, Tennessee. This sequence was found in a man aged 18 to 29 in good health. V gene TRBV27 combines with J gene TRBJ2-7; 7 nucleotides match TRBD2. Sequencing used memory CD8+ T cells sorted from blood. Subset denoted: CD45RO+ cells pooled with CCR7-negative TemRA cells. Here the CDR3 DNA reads TGTGCCAGCAGTTTGTCGGGCACGGGACTAACCTACGAGCAGTACTTC. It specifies CASSLSGTGLTYEQYF.